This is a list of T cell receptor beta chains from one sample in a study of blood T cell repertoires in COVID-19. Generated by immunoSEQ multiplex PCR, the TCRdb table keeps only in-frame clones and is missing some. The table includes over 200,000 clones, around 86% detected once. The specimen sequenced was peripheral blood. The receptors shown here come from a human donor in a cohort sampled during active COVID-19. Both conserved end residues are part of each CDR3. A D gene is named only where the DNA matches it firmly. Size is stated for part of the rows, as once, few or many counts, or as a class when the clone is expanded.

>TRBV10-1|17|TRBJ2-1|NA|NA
CASSDLWGVYRYNEQFF
TGCGCCAGCAGTGATCTGTGGGGGGTTTATCGGTACAATGAGCAGTTCTTC
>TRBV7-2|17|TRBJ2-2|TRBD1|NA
CASSLDTGGLNTGELFF
TGTGCCAGCAGCTTAGATACAGGGGGCCTGAACACCGGGGAGCTGTTTTTT
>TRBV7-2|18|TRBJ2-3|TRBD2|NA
CASRLGLAGGWFADTQYF
TGTGCCAGCAGATTAGGACTAGCGGGAGGTTGGTTTGCAGATACGCAGTATTTT
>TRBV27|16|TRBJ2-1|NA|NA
CASSLRSRGTYNEQFF
TGTGCCAGCAGTTTAAGGTCCCGGGGGACCTACAATGAGCAGTTCTTC
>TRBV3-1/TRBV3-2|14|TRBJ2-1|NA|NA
CASSQDPRNNEQFF
TGTGCCAGCAGCCAAGACCCTAGGAACAATGAGCAGTTCTTC
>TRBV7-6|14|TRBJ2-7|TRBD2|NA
CASSPRGGPYEQYF
TGTGCCAGCAGCCCCCGGGGGGGGCCCTACGAGCAGTACTTC
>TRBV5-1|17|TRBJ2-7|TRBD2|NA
CASSLSSGRGATYEQYF
TGCGCCAGCAGCTTATCCAGCGGGAGGGGGGCCACCTACGAGCAGTACTTC
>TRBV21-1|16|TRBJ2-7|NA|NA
CASSQGTSETSYEQYF
TGTGCCAGCAGCCAAGGGACTAGCGAAACATCCTACGAGCAGTACTTC
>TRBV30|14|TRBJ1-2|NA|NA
CAWSPSGGFYGYTF
TGTGCCTGGTCCCCGTCGGGGGGCTTCTATGGCTACACCTTC
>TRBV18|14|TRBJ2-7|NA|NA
CASSPLSTVYEQYF
TGTGCCAGCTCACCACTTTCTACAGTCTACGAGCAGTACTTC
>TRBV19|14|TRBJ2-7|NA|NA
CASRSAALVHEQYF
TGTGCCAGTAGATCGGCGGCTCTCGTCCACGAGCAGTACTTC
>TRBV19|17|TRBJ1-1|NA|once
CASSKGQGLLMNTEAFF
TGTGCCAGTAGTAAGGGGCAGGGTCTCCTCATGAACACTGAAGCTTTCTTT
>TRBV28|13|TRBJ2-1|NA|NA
CATLADLRFEQFF
TGTGCCACATTAGCGGATTTAAGGTTTGAGCAGTTCTTC
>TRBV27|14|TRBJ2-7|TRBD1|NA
CASSSGGYSYEQYF
TGTGCCAGCAGTTCAGGGGGCTACTCCTACGAGCAGTACTTC
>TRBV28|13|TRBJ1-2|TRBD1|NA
CASRGTANYGYTF
TGTGCCAGCAGGGGGACAGCTAACTATGGCTACACCTTC
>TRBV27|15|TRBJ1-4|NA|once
CASSPTAGSGEKLFF
TGTGCCAGCAGCCCGACGGCCGGGAGCGGTGAAAAACTGTTTTTT
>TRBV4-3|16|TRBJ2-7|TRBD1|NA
CASSQAWDRGPYEQYF
TGCGCCAGCAGCCAAGCCTGGGACAGGGGTCCCTACGAGCAGTACTTC
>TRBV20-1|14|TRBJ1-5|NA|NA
CSASRDYSNQPQHF
TGCAGTGCTAGTAGGGACTATAGCAATCAGCCCCAGCATTTT
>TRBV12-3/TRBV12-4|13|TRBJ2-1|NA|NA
CASSLASRGEQFF
TGTGCCAGCAGTTTAGCGTCCCGGGGTGAGCAGTTCTTC
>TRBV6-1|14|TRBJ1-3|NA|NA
CASSDSGTGNTIYF
TGTGCCAGCAGTGATTCAGGGACTGGAAACACCATATATTTT
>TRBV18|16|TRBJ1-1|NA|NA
CASSPERQELGTEAFF
TGTGCCAGCTCACCTGAGAGACAGGAATTGGGCACTGAAGCTTTCTTT
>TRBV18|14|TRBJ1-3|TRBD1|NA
CASSFDRAGNTIYF
TGTGCCAGCTCATTTGACAGGGCTGGAAACACCATATATTTT
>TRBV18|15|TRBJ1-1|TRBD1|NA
CASSSSTGGNTEAFF
TGTGCCAGCTCATCCTCGACAGGGGGCAACACTGAAGCTTTCTTT
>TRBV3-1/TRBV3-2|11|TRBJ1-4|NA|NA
CASSQAEKLFF
TGTGCCAGCAGCCAAGCGGAAAAACTGTTTTTT
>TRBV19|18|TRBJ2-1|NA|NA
CASRVGTPMGKPYNEQFF
TGTGCCAGCCGTGTAGGGACTCCCATGGGGAAGCCCTACAATGAGCAGTTCTTC
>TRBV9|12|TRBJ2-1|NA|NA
CASSVGSYEQFF
TGTGCCAGCAGCGTAGGAAGCTATGAGCAGTTCTTC
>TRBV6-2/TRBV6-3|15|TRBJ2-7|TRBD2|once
CASSYLAGGTYEQYF
TGTGCCAGCAGTTATCTAGCGGGAGGAACCTACGAGCAGTACTTC
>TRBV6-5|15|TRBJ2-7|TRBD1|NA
CASTQNRGGSYEQYF
TGTGCCAGCACCCAAAACAGGGGTGGCTCCTACGAGCAGTACTTC
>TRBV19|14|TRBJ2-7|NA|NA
CASSKRQASGEQYF
TGTGCCAGTAGTAAAAGGCAGGCGTCGGGGGAGCAGTACTTC
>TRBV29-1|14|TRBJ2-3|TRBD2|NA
CSVELAGASDTQYF
TGCAGCGTCGAACTAGCGGGAGCGTCAGATACGCAGTATTTT
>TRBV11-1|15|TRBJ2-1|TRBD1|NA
CASSSRQGARNEQFF
TGTGCCAGCAGCTCACGACAGGGGGCGCGGAATGAGCAGTTCTTC
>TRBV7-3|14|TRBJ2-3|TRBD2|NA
CASSLGRGPDTQYF
TGTGCCAGCAGCTTAGGGAGGGGCCCAGATACGCAGTATTTT
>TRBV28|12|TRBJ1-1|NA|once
CASRVPGTSAFF
TGTGCCAGCAGGGTACCCGGGACATCAGCTTTCTTT
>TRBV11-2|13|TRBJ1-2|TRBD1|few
CASGRQGLAGYTF
TGTGCCAGCGGCAGACAGGGACTGGCTGGCTACACCTTC
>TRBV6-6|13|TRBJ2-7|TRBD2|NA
CASSGLAVYEQYF
TGTGCCAGCAGTGGACTAGCGGTTTACGAGCAGTACTTC
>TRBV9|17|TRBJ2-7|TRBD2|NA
CASRVAGGLAGFYEQYF
TGTGCCAGCCGCGTCGCGGGGGGGCTAGCGGGGTTCTACGAGCAGTACTTC
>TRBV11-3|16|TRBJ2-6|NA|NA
CASSLRGNTGANVLTF
TGTGCCAGCAGCTTACGGGGGAATACAGGGGCCAACGTCCTGACTTTC
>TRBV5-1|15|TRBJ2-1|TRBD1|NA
CASSLSRDSYNEQFF
TGCGCCAGCAGCTTAAGCCGGGACAGCTACAATGAGCAGTTCTTC
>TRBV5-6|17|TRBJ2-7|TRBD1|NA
CASSYGQGLLQTYEQYF
TGTGCCAGCAGCTACGGACAGGGGTTACTTCAAACCTACGAGCAGTACTTC
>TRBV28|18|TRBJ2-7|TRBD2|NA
CASSPSPWTSGDSYEQYF
TGTGCCAGCAGTCCTAGCCCCTGGACTAGCGGGGACTCCTACGAGCAGTACTTC
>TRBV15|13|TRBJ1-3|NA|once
CATSRGAGNTIYF
TGTGCCACCAGCAGAGGAGCTGGAAACACCATATATTTT
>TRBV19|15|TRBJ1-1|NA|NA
CASSIVVRGALEAFF
TGTGCCAGTAGTATAGTAGTCAGGGGCGCTCTTGAAGCTTTCTTT
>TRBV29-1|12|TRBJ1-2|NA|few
CSVEENSKDNTF
TGCAGCGTTGAAGAAAACAGTAAAGACAACACCTTC
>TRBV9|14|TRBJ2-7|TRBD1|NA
CASSVGQGDYEQYF
TGTGCCAGCAGCGTAGGACAGGGAGACTACGAGCAGTACTTC
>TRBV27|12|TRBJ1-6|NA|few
CASSEANSPLHF
TGTGCCAGCAGTGAAGCGAATTCACCCCTCCACTTT
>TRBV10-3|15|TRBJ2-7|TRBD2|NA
CAISEPGTSNLEQYF
TGTGCCATCAGTGAACCCGGGACTAGTAATCTCGAGCAGTACTTC
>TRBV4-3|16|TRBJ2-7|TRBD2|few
CASSLLTGTSADEQYF
TGCGCCAGCAGCCTTCTTACCGGGACTAGTGCCGACGAGCAGTACTTC
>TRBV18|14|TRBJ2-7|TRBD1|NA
CASSLQGGPGEQYF
TGTGCCAGCTCTCTACAGGGGGGCCCCGGGGAGCAGTACTTC
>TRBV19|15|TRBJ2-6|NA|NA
CASISRGVGANVLTF
TGTGCCAGTATCAGCAGGGGGGTCGGGGCCAACGTCCTGACTTTC
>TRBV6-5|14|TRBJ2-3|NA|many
CASSFEAPTDTQYF
TGTGCCAGCAGTTTCGAGGCACCCACAGATACGCAGTATTTT
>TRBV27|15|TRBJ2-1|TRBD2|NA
CASMLAGSSYNEQFF
TGTGCCAGCATGTTAGCGGGGAGCTCCTACAATGAGCAGTTCTTC
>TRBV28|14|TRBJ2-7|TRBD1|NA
CASIGQGRSYEQYF
TGTGCCAGCATAGGACAGGGAAGATCCTACGAGCAGTACTTC
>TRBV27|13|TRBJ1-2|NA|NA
CASSPLRTYGYTF
TGTGCCAGCAGTCCTCTTCGGACATATGGCTACACCTTC
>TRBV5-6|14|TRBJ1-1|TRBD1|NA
CASSGGGAGTEAFF
TGTGCCAGCAGCGGAGGGGGCGCGGGCACTGAAGCTTTCTTT
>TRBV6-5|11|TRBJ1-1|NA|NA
CASSTVSEAFF
TGTGCCAGCAGTACAGTATCTGAAGCTTTCTTT